Below are 11 T cell receptor beta chains sequenced from a single sample in a study of blood T cells in healthy people across ages (dated by TCRdb to the mid-2010s). Library creation used 5' RACE. Sequencing relied on an Illumina HiSeq 2500. A second roughly 6 to 11 cycle PCR used a sample-barcoded 5' primer and a J-beta primer mix. TCRdb cleaned the public reads at Q25 with fastp, built clones with MiXCR and kept in-frame beta chains. All rows with the same CDR3 protein become a single entry with the most common DNA and genes. The sample table records 1 million to 1.2 million distinct CDR3 sequences; 35% to 45% of these occur just once. Together, the top ten hold about an eighth of the sample. The sample comprised blood. All receptors derive from a man aged 18 to 30 in good health.

This clonotype has only a few counts. The chain links TRBV5-1 to TRBJ2-7; D is uncertain. The germline CDR1 and CDR2 sequences are SGHRS and YFSETQ. V was shortened by 4 bases and J by 1 base, with 12 bases between the two germline ends. CDR3 length: 14 residues. CDR3 sequence: CASSAAKASYEQYF. The CDR3, as DNA: TGCGCCAGCAGCGCTGCCAAGGCGTCCTACGAGCAGTACTTC.

This clonotype was seen once. The rearrangement links TRBV20-1 to TRBJ1-6; 7 bases map to TRBD1. This CDR3 has 17 amino acids. Looked up from germline, CDR1 is DFQATT and CDR2 is SNEGSKA (reference sequence). Trimming at V came to 2 bases and at J to 4 bases, leaving 11 bases not matched to a gene. CDR3 nucleotide sequence: TGCAGTGCTAGACAGTTGGGGACAGTTCCATATAATTCACCCCTCCACTTT. The encoded protein is CSARQLGTVPYNSPLHF.

The J gene is TRBJ2-5, the V gene TRBV28; D gene ambiguous. The V gene's germline CDR1 is MDHEN and CDR2 SYDVKM. The CDR3 loop spans 15 amino acids. V shed 2 bases and J shed 1 base, with 11 bases lying between them. The CDR3 DNA follows: TGTGCCAGCAGTTTAGGCCGCCGCATCCAAGAGACCCAGTACTTC. This gives the protein CASSLGRRIQETQYF.

The chain recombines TRBV12-3 or TRBV12-4 with TRBJ1-1, with 8 bases fitting TRBD1. The CDR3 has 14 amino acids. Germline trimming cut 5 bases from V and 5 bases from J; bases unmatched to any gene: 7. The CDR3 sequence: CASSRTGSRTEAFF. The CDR3 nucleotides read TGTGCCAGCAGTAGGACAGGGAGTCGGACTGAAGCTTTCTTT.

The count of this clonotype is one. The V and J genes are TRBV25-1 and TRBJ2-4, with unresolved D. The J call may be mistaken, given a closer DNA end match to TRBJ2-5. The CDR3 extends over 14 amino acids. Germline V gene lookup returns CDR1 MGHDK and CDR2 SYGVNS. The CDR3 loop is CASSDSVREETQYF. The CDR3 DNA is TGTGCCAGCAGTGATAGTGTTCGAGAAGAGACCCAGTACTTC.

V gene TRBV13 combines with J gene TRBJ2-3; D possibly matches TRBD1 or TRBD2 (5 bases each). This CDR3 is 16 amino acids long. V lost 4 bases to trimming and J lost 5 bases, with 19 bases between them. Germline V gene data show CDR1 as PRHDT and CDR2 as FYEKMQ (reference sequence). DNA of the CDR3: TGTGCCAGCAGCTCCCCGACCAGGGACGGTGGAGATACGCAGTATTTT. Translating it yields CASSSPTRDGGDTQYF. The variable domain in full, completed from reference TRBV13 and TRBJ2-3, reads AAGVIQSPRHLIKEKRETATLKCYPIPRHDTVYWYQQGPGQDPQFLISFYEKMQSDKGSIPDRFSAQQFSDYHSELNMSSLELGDSALYFCASSSPTRDGGDTQYFGPGTRLTVL.

This chain uses TRBV13 with TRBJ2-4; either TRBD1 or TRBD2 may supply D (5 bases each). Germline V CDR1 and CDR2: PRHDT, FYEKMQ (reference sequence). Trimming removed 5 bases from V and 1 base from J, with 6 bases in between. The CDR3 sequence is 13 residues long. CDR3 sequence: CASSGGAKNIQYF. The CDR3 DNA is TGTGCCAGCAGCGGGGGTGCCAAAAACATTCAGTACTTC.

This clonotype was counted ten times or more. This chain uses TRBV6-6 with TRBJ2-5, with no clear D. V lost 5 bases and J lost 2, with 9 bases in between. CDR1 is MNHNY and CDR2 is SVGAGI in the germline V gene (reference sequence). The CDR3 sequence is 13 residues long. The CDR3: CASSALRQETQYF. The CDR3 nucleotides are TGTGCCAGCAGTGCCCTGCGGCAAGAGACCCAGTACTTC.

This clonotype was observed a few times. The chain recombines TRBV20-1 with TRBJ1-5; D call uncertain. The V gene's germline CDR1 is DFQATT and CDR2 SNEGSKA (reference sequence). V was pared by 3 bases and J by 0 bases, with 9 bases between. The CDR3 runs 14 residues. CDR3 amino acids: CSARLSYSNQPQHF. DNA for the CDR3: TGCAGTGCTAGGCTATCGTATAGCAATCAGCCCCAGCATTTT.

The gene calls are TRBV7-2 and TRBJ2-3; 7 bases fit TRBD2. The CDR3 extends over 15 amino acids. Per the germline V gene, CDR1 is SGHTA and CDR2 is FQGNSA. After removal of 4 bases from V and 2 bases from J, the junction contained 6 bases not matched to a gene. Written as DNA, the CDR3 is TGTGCCAGCAGCTCGGCGAGCGGGAACACAGATACGCAGTATTTT. Translated, it gives CASSSASGNTDTQYF. The full variable domain, with the rest looked up from reference TRBV7-2 and TRBJ2-3, is GAGVSQSPSNKVTEKGKDVELRCDPISGHTALYWYRQSLGQGLEFLIYFQGNSAPDKSGLPSDRFSAERTGGSVSTLTIQRTQQEDSAVYLCASSSASGNTDTQYFGPGTRLTVL.

This clonotype was counted between two and nine times. This chain joins TRBV5-1 and TRBJ1-6; a possible D gene is TRBD1 (5 bases). CDR1 and CDR2 (germline): SGHRS, YFSETQ. There are 14 residues in the CDR3. With 5 bases removed from V and 5 bases from J, the gap between germline ends came to 11 bases. CDR3 coding DNA: TGCGCCAGCAGTTCTGGGACGGATAATTCACCCCTCCACTTT. It encodes CASSSGTDNSPLHF.